The sequence of this T cell receptor beta chain was determined in a study of cytomegalovirus exposure and HLA in healthy donors. Comment on this clone: Its antigen is not known.

Healthy bone marrow donors made up the donors. General observations from the study: Presence/absence analyses assumed roughly uniform sequencing depth across donors, which may not hold. Later genetic work tied a missense DCLRE1C variant to beta-chain V and J trimming.

Looked up from germline, CDR1 is LNHDA and CDR2 is SQIVND (reference sequence). J gave up 4 bases and V 5 bases, and 11 bases lay outside the gene matches. The CDR3 totals 17 residues. The PCR used 60 Vbeta and 13 Jbeta primers. Using immunoSEQ multiplex PCR, the repertoire was profiled, and TCRdb retains in-frame clones only, with some absent. In the table there are tens of thousands of clones, roughly 80% of which are singletons. The source material was PBMCs. This TCR was recovered from a man aged 40-50 years in good health and CMV-seronegative. The chain combines TRBV19 with TRBJ2-1, with TRBD2 identical over 10 bases. The CDR3 here is CASSSQLAGRLYNEQFF. DNA for the CDR3: TGTGCCAGTAGTTCCCAACTAGCGGGGCGCCTATACAATGAGCAGTTCTTC.